This TCR beta chain was found in a study of siplizumab effects on memory and regulatory T cells (dated by TCRdb to about 2019). Notes on the research overall: The effect of the anti-CD2 antibody siplizumab on alloreactive T-cell subsets was examined in allogeneic mixed lymphocyte reactions constructed from human PBMCs. What the research found in general, with its limitations: Unstimulated naive T cells appeared to be more diverse than memory T cells, and naive cells seemed to make a substantial contribution to the alloresponse. Siplizumab significantly reduced the cumulative frequency of alloreactive sequences traceable to unstimulated CD4+ memory T cells. Of the alloreactive CD4+ clones that could be mapped, the Treg-derived share averaged about 67% with siplizumab compared with 25% to 30% in control reactions. Whether proliferating Tregs from siplizumab cultures actually had suppressive function was not functionally confirmed. Because sequences at frequencies below about 10^-5 were poorly captured, only a minor fraction of alloreactive clones could be mapped back to unstimulated subsets. About 80-96% of proliferating CD4+ or CD8+ clones could not be given a naive or memory phenotype.

Receptor amplification or capture employed the immunoSEQ multiplex PCR assay. Each sample had about 10^5 TCR templates assayed by the deep sequencing platform. Genomic DNA extracted from sorted T cells was used for TCRbeta CDR3 sequencing. The authors processed their data as follows. The R programming language was used for clonal analysis of TCRbeta CDR3 data. Alloreactive CD4+ and CD8+ clones were identified by comparing unstimulated samples to CFSE-low samples taken after the reaction. By matching sequences to the repertoires of sorted unstimulated Treg and non-Treg cells, each alloreactive CD4+ clone was assigned a regulatory or non-regulatory origin. TCRdb mirrors the immuneACCESS table, restricted to in-frame sequences. Some clones are absent from its copies; in checked studies, under half trace to an unresolved V gene, and the reason for the others is unknown. For V, J and clone size, that table is used; D and trimming come from the DNA. Counted in this sample were around 95,000 clones; 94% of them appeared once. Clones ranked in the top ten supply approximately 1.5% of the sample.

Points on this clone: Its recognized antigen is unknown. The input lacks base qualities; no much larger clone sits a single base away.

Germline trimming: 2 bases from V, 4 bases from J; junction bases outside gene matches: 4. Measured from the cysteine to the phenylalanine, the CDR3 is 15 residues long. The entry retains the CDR3 DNA only, 45 bases that are in frame from base 1. Based on the germline V gene, the CDR1 and CDR2 sequences are SGHRS and YFSETQ. Sorted unstimulated T cells, along with proliferating T cells recovered from mixed lymphocyte reactions, underwent TCRbeta CDR3 sequencing. Fresh whole blood from fewer than twelve HLA-typed healthy donors was used to isolate PBMCs. Unstimulated CD4+ non-regulatory T cells were FACS-sorted to map the origin of alloreactive clones.

This TCR was recovered from a human donor in good health. The chain joins TRBV5-1 to TRBJ1-3; a stretch of 9 junction bases matches TRBD1. The sample consisted of non-Treg CD4+ T cells sorted from blood. The sample's cell subset or site label is to be understood as: FACS-sorted unstimulated CD4+ non-regulatory T cells. CDR3 region: CASSLTGTGGNTIYF. The nucleotide sequence reads TGCGCCAGCAGCTTAACCGGGACAGGGGGAAACACCATATATTTT.